This T cell receptor (beta chain) was identified in a study of T cell responses to AZD1222 COVID-19 vaccine. Concerning this clone: Its antigen remains unidentified.

Study-level results: The study reported that nearly half of spike-specific TCRs target unmutated variant regions. Increases in Spike-specific TCR breadth and depth were seen after two AZD1222 doses. Females made up more of the donors, who were largely white British, and clonal diversity may have come out too low.

TCRdb's copy holds only in-frame clones and misses some; the assay was immunoSEQ multiplex PCR. Of 15,000 to 20,000 clones in the sample, roughly nine tenths are singletons; the top ten hold roughly 8.7%. Pooling covered second doses at about 4 or about 12 weeks. Germline V CDR1 and CDR2: MDHEN, SYDVKM. This CDR3 has 17 amino acids. V trimming: 1 base; J trimming: 4 bases; junction bases outside the gene matches: 9. The sequenced sample was peripheral blood, obtained 28 days after the second AZD1222 dose. The chain recombines TRBV28 with TRBJ2-1, with 8 positions matching TRBD2. This TCR was sampled from an adult who received the AZD1222 COVID-19 vaccine. In DNA form, the CDR3 reads TGTGCCAGCAGTTTATTTCGGCTAGCGGGTTCGTACAATGAGCAGTTCTTC. Protein sequence: CASSLFRLAGSYNEQFF.